Following are 24 T cell receptor beta chains from one sample sequenced in a study of OX40 agonist ivuxolimab in advanced cancers. Clones were sequenced by immunoSEQ multiplex PCR, and TCRdb holds only the in-frame ones, with some missing. The data contain 65,000 to 90,000 clones, around 89% of them singletons. Sequenced here: CD4+ or CD8+ T cells sorted from blood, sampled in a trial of the OX40 agonist ivuxolimab. The receptor source for this set is an adult with an advanced solid tumor such as melanoma, head and neck, liver or kidney cancer.

The rearrangement links TRBV28 to TRBJ1-2; 8 bases align to TRBD1. Germline V gene sequence: CDR1 MDHEN, CDR2 SYDVKM. This CDR3 contains 15 residues. V shed 7 bases and J 4 bases; nucleotides not matched to a gene: 11. The CDR3 reads CASTQGAPHGYGYTF. The DNA of the CDR3 is TGTGCCAGCACCCAGGGGGCCCCACACGGCTATGGCTACACCTTC.

The genes are TRBV5-4 and TRBJ2-1, with D possibly matching TRBD2 (5 bases). Germline V lookup: CDR1 SGHNT, CDR2 YYREEE (reference sequence). The V gene lost 0 bases and the J gene lost 0 bases, with 7 bases spanning the gap. CDR3 length equals 15 residues. The CDR3 is CASSLVGSSYNEQFF. CDR3 nucleotide sequence: TGTGCCAGCAGCTTGGTGGGGAGCTCCTACAATGAGCAGTTCTTC.

V gene TRBV14 combines with J gene TRBJ2-1, with D perhaps matching TRBD1 or TRBD2 (6 bases each). The CDR3 runs 16 residues. Germline V gives CDR1 SGHDN, CDR2 FVKESK. The V end lost 1 base, the J end lost 3 bases, and 13 bases lay between the germline ends. The CDR3 sequence: CASSQVGGPGYNEQFF. DNA for the CDR3: TGTGCCAGCAGCCAAGTAGGGGGGCCTGGCTACAATGAGCAGTTCTTC.

The chain uses TRBV7-2 and TRBJ2-7, with D maybe TRBD2 (5 bases). This CDR3 spans 14 amino acids. Germline V gene sequence: CDR1 SGHTA, CDR2 FQGNSA. V shed 5 bases and J shed 3 bases, with 14 bases lying between them. The CDR3 loop is CASSRLGGYYEQYF. CDR3 sequence (DNA): TGTGCCAGCAGCCGGCTCGGAGGTTACTACGAGCAGTACTTC.

The chain links TRBV6-4 to TRBJ2-4, with no clear D. CDR3 length equals 18 residues. Per germline, CDR1 MRHNA and CDR2 SNTAGT. Trimming took 0 bases from V and 1 from J, leaving 16 bases between them. The DNA of the CDR3 is TGTGCCAGCAGTGACTCGGGTGGCCTCGCCGGGGCCAAAAACATTCAGTACTTC. Its translation is CASSDSGGLAGAKNIQYF.

As regards this clone: Germline and junction disagree at one end, which may indicate a read error. The chain joins TRBV6-5 to TRBJ1-2; D gene ambiguous. Germline V gene lookup returns CDR1 MNHEY and CDR2 SVGAGI. This CDR3 contains 12 residues. The chain's CDR3 is CAGRSLNYGYTF. The CDR3 DNA reads TGTGCCGGCAGGAGCCTTAACTATGGCTACACCTTC.

J is TRBJ2-7 and V is TRBV7-2; D is possibly TRBD1 (8 bases). Between the trimmed V and J ends, which lost 2 bases and 0 bases, there was a span of 14 bases. The length of the CDR3 is 16 residues. Germline V gene lookup returns CDR1 SGHTA and CDR2 FQGNSA. In nucleotides, the CDR3 is TGTGCCAGCAGCTTACATACAGGGGGGGCCTCCTACGAGCAGTACTTC. Its translation is CASSLHTGGASYEQYF.

Concerning this clone itself: Other DNA sequences in the same sample also yield this CDR3. The CDR3 nucleotides are TGTGCCAGCAGCTTACGGGACAGCTCATACGAGCAGTACTTC. Protein sequence: CASSLRDSSYEQYF. This chain connects TRBV7-9 to TRBJ2-7; 7 nucleotides line up with TRBD1. The germline V gene has CDR1 SEHNR and CDR2 FQNEAQ (reference sequence). The V segment lost 2 bases and the J segment 4 bases; nucleotides outside the gene matches: 5. CDR3 size: 14 residues.

This chain connects TRBV6-6 to TRBJ2-1, with D perhaps TRBD1 or TRBD2 (6 bases each). The length of the CDR3 is 12 residues. V was cut by 8 bases and J by 10 bases, with 15 bases left in between. The germline V gene has CDR1 MNHNY and CDR2 SVGAGI (reference sequence). Here the CDR3 reads CASRSRGREQFF. In DNA, the CDR3 is TGTGCCAGCCGAAGCCGGGGGCGGGAGCAGTTCTTC.

The V call is TRBV9, the J call TRBJ1-1; a weak D match, TRBD1 (6 bases). CDR1 is SGDLS and CDR2 is YYNGEE in the germline V gene. Trimming removed 3 bases from V and 1 base from J, with 10 bases in between. This CDR3 comprises 14 residues. The CDR3 DNA is TGTGCCAGCAGCGGTCGACAGGAGAACACTGAAGCTTTCTTT. Translated: CASSGRQENTEAFF.

The V gene is TRBV19, the J gene TRBJ2-7, with 9 bases lining up with TRBD1. Germline trimming cut 5 bases from V and 0 bases from J; bases unmatched to any gene: 8. Germline V lookup: CDR1 LNHDA, CDR2 SQIVND (reference sequence). This CDR3 spans 16 amino acids. This CDR3 reads CASSGTGIESSYEQYF. CDR3 DNA: TGTGCCAGTAGTGGGACAGGGATTGAAAGCTCCTACGAGCAGTACTTC. Full variable domain (remainder filled in from reference TRBV19 and TRBJ2-7): DGGITQSPKYLFRKEGQNVTLSCEQNLNHDAMYWYRQDPGQGLRLIYYSQIVNDFQKGDIAEGYSVSREKKESFPLTVTSAQKNPTAFYLCASSGTGIESSYEQYFGPGTRLTVT.

This sequence joins TRBV6-5 and TRBJ2-7; 9 bases match TRBD2. The CDR3 spans 15 residues. Trimming removed 5 bases from V and 2 bases from J; junction bases left unmatched: 7. Germline CDR1 MNHEY, CDR2 SVGAGI. CDR3 nucleotides: TGTGCCAGCAGTGCAGTCGGCGGGGGGGCCTACGAGCAGTACTTC. Translating it yields CASSAVGGGAYEQYF.

The chain links TRBV7-3 to TRBJ1-2; 7 bases are shared with TRBD1. After removal of 4 bases from V and 3 bases from J, the junction contained 11 bases not matched to a gene. Germline V gene data show CDR1 as SGHTA and CDR2 as FQGTGA. The CDR3 totals 16 residues. The CDR3 sequence is CASSWGPNRGDYGYTF. The CDR3 bases are TGTGCCAGCAGCTGGGGACCCAACAGGGGAGACTATGGCTACACCTTC. Full variable domain (remainder filled in from reference TRBV7-3 and TRBJ1-2): GAGVSQTPSNKVTEKGKYVELRCDPISGHTALYWYRQSLGQGPEFLIYFQGTGAADDSGLPNDRFFAVRPEGSVSTLKIQRTERGDSAVYLCASSWGPNRGDYGYTFGSGTRLTVV.

This chain joins TRBV27 and TRBJ1-5, with TRBD1 matching 8 bases. Germline CDR1 is MNHEY and CDR2 is SMNVEV (reference sequence). V shed 8 bases, J shed 6 bases, and the junction held 6 bases outside the gene matches. The CDR3 runs 13 residues. For the CDR3, the DNA is TGTGCCAGCGGGAGACAGGGGACTCAGCCCCAGCATTTT. Its protein is CASGRQGTQPQHF.

This sequence joins TRBV19 and TRBJ2-3; possible D gene TRBD1, 7 bases. The CDR3 covers 14 residues. Trimming pared 4 bases from V and 8 bases from J, leaving 16 bases between. Germline CDR1 LNHDA, CDR2 SQIVND (reference sequence). The CDR3 spells CASSTGGRGVTQYF. The CDR3 nucleotides are TGTGCCAGTAGTACCGGGGGCAGGGGGGTTACGCAGTATTTT. Using reference TRBV19 and TRBJ2-3 for the parts outside the CDR3, the full variable domain is DGGITQSPKYLFRKEGQNVTLSCEQNLNHDAMYWYRQDPGQGLRLIYYSQIVNDFQKGDIAEGYSVSREKKESFPLTVTSAQKNPTAFYLCASSTGGRGVTQYFGPGTRLTVL.

The chain couples TRBV5-1 to TRBJ1-6, with no clear D. This CDR3 comprises 15 residues. Trimming left V 4 bases short and J 5 bases short, with 13 bases between. Germline CDR1 and CDR2: SGHRS and YFSETQ. The CDR3: CASSPVETNNSPLHF. The CDR3 DNA follows: TGCGCCAGCAGCCCGGTCGAGACCAATAATTCACCCCTCCACTTT.

CDR3 in DNA: TGTGCCATCAGTGATCCTAGCGGGAGAAACTACGAGCAGTACTTC. It translates to CAISDPSGRNYEQYF. The V gene is TRBV10-3, the J gene TRBJ2-7; 10 bases align to TRBD2. This CDR3 contains 15 residues. CDR1 and CDR2 from the germline V gene are ENHRY and SYGVKD. Trimming cost V 3 bases and J 3 bases; bases outside gene matches: 5.

This chain links TRBV19 with TRBJ1-2; D gene uncertain. The germline V gene encodes CDR1 LNHDA and CDR2 SQIVND (reference sequence). The CDR3 spans 14 residues. Between the trimmed V and J ends, which lost 1 base and 6 bases, there was a span of 12 bases. This CDR3 is CASSIVPGLNGYTF. DNA for the CDR3: TGTGCCAGTAGTATAGTGCCGGGTTTAAATGGCTACACCTTC.

In this sample, this clone turned up once. The V gene is TRBV9, the J gene TRBJ2-1; no clear D. Germline CDR1 and CDR2: SGDLS and YYNGEE. The CDR3 spans 16 residues. The V end was cut by 0 bases, the J end by 0 bases, with 10 bases between. The CDR3 DNA reads TGTGCCAGCAGCGTAGCTCAGGTGAGCTCCTACAATGAGCAGTTCTTC. Translated, it gives CASSVAQVSSYNEQFF.

V gene TRBV6-6 combines with J gene TRBJ2-5; D remains unclear. The ends were cut back, 6 bases at V and 1 base at J, with 12 bases in the middle. In germline, CDR1 is MNHNY, CDR2 SVGAGI (reference sequence). The CDR3 covers 14 residues. CDR3 residues: CASSPPGPQETQYF. CDR3 in DNA: TGTGCCAGCAGCCCACCGGGTCCCCAAGAGACCCAGTACTTC.

The V gene is TRBV30, the J gene TRBJ2-7; D possibly corresponds to TRBD1 (5 bases). The V gene's germline CDR1 is GTSNPN and CDR2 SVGIG (reference sequence). This CDR3 has 15 amino acids. V was pared by 0 bases and J by 4 bases, with 16 bases between. The CDR3 sequence is CAWSVGRVISYEQYF. The CDR3 DNA sequence: TGTGCCTGGAGTGTCGGCAGGGTAATTTCGTACGAGCAGTACTTC.

The chain couples TRBV29-1 to TRBJ1-1, with TRBD1 as a possible D gene (5 bases). Germline CDR1 and CDR2: SQVTM and ANQGSEA. V lost 7 bases and J lost 6, with 21 bases in between. The CDR3 sequence is 14 residues long. The CDR3 DNA reads TGCAGCGCCCGAAATAGACACCCGGGGGCTGAAGCTTTCTTT. The encoded protein is CSARNRHPGAEAFF.

J is TRBJ2-5 and V is TRBV9; unclear D gene. In germline, CDR1 is SGDLS, CDR2 YYNGEE. The CDR3 totals 13 residues. Trimming took off 4 bases at V and 2 bases at J, with 9 bases between the two ends. The CDR3 bases are TGTGCCAGCAGCCTATCCATGCAAGAGACCCAGTACTTC. This translates into CASSLSMQETQYF. Looking up the rest from reference TRBV9 and TRBJ2-5 gives the full variable domain: DSGVTQTPKHLITATGQRVTLRCSPRSGDLSVYWYQQSLDQGLQFLIQYYNGEERAKGNILERFSAQQFPDLHSELNLSSLELGDSALYFCASSLSMQETQYFGPGTRLLVL.

The chain carries TRBV2 and TRBJ2-2; TRBD1 matches 11 bases. Germline assignment: CDR1 SNHLY and CDR2 FYNNEI. With 6 bases clipped from V and 4 bases from J, the junction kept 7 bases outside the gene matches. This CDR3 contains 16 residues. CDR3 DNA: TGTGCCAGCAGGGAACGGACAGGGGGCATCACCGGGGAGCTGTTTTTT. It encodes CASRERTGGITGELFF.